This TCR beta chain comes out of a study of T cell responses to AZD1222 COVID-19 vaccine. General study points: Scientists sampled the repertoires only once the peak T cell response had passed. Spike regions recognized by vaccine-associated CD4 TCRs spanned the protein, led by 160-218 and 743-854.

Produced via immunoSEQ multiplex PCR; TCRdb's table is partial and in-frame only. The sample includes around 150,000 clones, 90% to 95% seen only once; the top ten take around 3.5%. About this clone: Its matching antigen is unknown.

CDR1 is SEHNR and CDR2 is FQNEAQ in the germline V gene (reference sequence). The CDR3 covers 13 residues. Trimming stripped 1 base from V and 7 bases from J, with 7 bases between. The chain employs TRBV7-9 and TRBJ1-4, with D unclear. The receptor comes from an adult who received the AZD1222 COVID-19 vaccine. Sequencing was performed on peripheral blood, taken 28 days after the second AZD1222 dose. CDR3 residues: CASSLGQVEKLFF. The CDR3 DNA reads TGTGCCAGCAGCTTAGGGCAGGTTGAAAAACTGTTTTTT. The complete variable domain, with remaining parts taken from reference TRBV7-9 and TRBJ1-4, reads DTGVSQNPRHKITKRGQNVTFRCDPISEHNRLYWYRQTLGQGPEFLTYFQNEAQLEKSRLLSDRFSAERPKGSFSTLEIQRTEQGDSAMYLCASSLGQVEKLFFGSGTQLSVL.